This TCR beta chain was identified in a study of cytomegalovirus exposure and HLA in healthy donors. Use of 60 Vbeta and 13 Jbeta primers characterized the PCR. In the study's own analysis: Around 9.9 million shared chains were among the roughly 78 million unique TCR beta chains that a later analysis counted. Clones were read by immunoSEQ multiplex PCR, and TCRdb kept only the in-frame ones, dropping some. V, J and clone size were drawn from that table, and D and trimming were deduced from the DNA. In the table there are about 78,000 clones, more than 75% of which are singletons. In this sample, this clone turned up many times. The antigen is not known. Study-wide points: Based on reports, TCR beta sequences accurately predicted HLA-A and HLA-B alleles for most subjects. Within a later analysis, the majority of CMV-associated TCR beta chains appeared HLA-restricted.

The study sampled nominally healthy donors, though unrecorded immune exposures were likely. Deletions cut 3 bases from V and 0 bases from J, with 15 bases between. This CDR3 comprises 17 residues. Germline CDR1 is MNHNS and CDR2 is SASEGT. What was sequenced was PBMCs. The rearrangement joins TRBV6-1 to TRBJ1-3, with a possible D match to TRBD1 (6 bases). The sequence came from a woman aged 50 to 60 in good health and CMV-seropositive. CDR3 in DNA: TGTGCCAGCAGTGATTTGGGGACACCTAGCTCTGGAAACACCATATATTTT. Residues: CASSDLGTPSSGNTIYF.